Presented here are 25 T cell receptor beta chains from one specimen sequenced in a study of early T cells in non-severe SARS-CoV-2 infection. MiXCR, applied by TCRdb to the 5' RACE reads, yields one record per CDR3 protein. The sample holds fewer than 75,000 distinct CDR3 sequences, around 20% seen once. The material sequenced was whole blood, taken at baseline. All receptors derive from an adult who was a healthcare worker with PCR-confirmed SARS-CoV-2 infection or an uninfected control (not recorded which).

The chain couples TRBV18 to TRBJ1-1, with 11 bases fitting TRBD1. Germline lookup yields CDR1 KGHSH and CDR2 LQKENI. The trim removed 10 bases at V and 8 bases at J, leaving 12 bases unmatched. CDR3 length: 14 residues. CDR3 protein: CATLEGTGGTEAFF. CDR3 DNA: TGTGCCACCTTGGAGGGGACAGGGGGTACCGAAGCTTTCTTT.

This clonotype was found many times. The chain joins TRBV2 to TRBJ2-1, with D possibly being TRBD1 (6 bases). The germline gives CDR1 SNHLY, CDR2 FYNNEI. V dropped 9 bases and J dropped 0 bases, with 15 bases sitting between them. This CDR3 contains 15 residues. CDR3 sequence: CASLPDRSSYNEQFF. The CDR3 bases are TGTGCCAGTCTCCCGGACAGAAGCTCCTACAATGAGCAGTTCTTC.

The V and J genes are TRBV12-3 or TRBV12-4 and TRBJ1-2, with TRBD1 matching 7 bases. The CDR3 consists of 12 residues. Trimming cost V 6 bases and J 8 bases; bases outside gene matches: 6. CDR3 nucleotides: TGTGCCAGCAGGCCGGGACAGAGCGGCTACACCTTC. It is translated as CASRPGQSGYTF.

This clonotype was detected a few times. This chain links TRBV3-1 with TRBJ1-3; D gene unclear. Germline V lookup: CDR1 LGHDT, CDR2 YNNKEL (reference sequence). The length of the CDR3 is 16 residues. V lost 0 bases and J 0 bases, leaving 9 bases between the germline ends. This chain's CDR3 is CASSQDYRDSGNTIYF. In nucleotides, the CDR3 is TGTGCCAGCAGCCAAGATTACCGTGACTCTGGAAACACCATATATTTT. Using reference TRBV3-1 and TRBJ1-3 for the parts outside the CDR3, the full variable domain is DTAVSQTPKYLVTQMGNDKSIKCEQNLGHDTMYWYKQDSKKFLKIMFSYNNKELIINETVPNRFSPKSPDKAHLNLHINSLELGDSAVYFCASSQDYRDSGNTIYFGEGSWLTVV.

Only a few counts were recorded for this clonotype. The CDR3 DNA follows: TGTGCCAGCAGCCAGGGTGTGGGACGTCTTCAGCCCCAGCATTTT. It translates to CASSQGVGRLQPQHF. The chain carries TRBV3-1 and TRBJ1-5; TRBD1 might be the D (5 bases). Germline V gene sequence: CDR1 LGHDT, CDR2 YNNKEL (reference sequence). CDR3 length equals 15 residues. The germline V and J ends were trimmed by 3 bases and 6 bases, with 15 bases remaining between them.

This chain uses TRBV7-2 with TRBJ2-3, with 7 nucleotides matching TRBD1. The ends lost 3 bases at V and 0 bases at J; junction bases unmatched: 0. The CDR3 runs 14 residues. From germline, CDR1 is SGHTA and CDR2 FQGNSA. The CDR3 DNA reads TGTGCCAGCAGCTTGGGACAGAGCACAGATACGCAGTATTTT. Translating gives CASSLGQSTDTQYF.

There are a few counts of this clonotype. This rearrangement joins TRBV7-9 to TRBJ1-1, with no clear D. The germline V gene encodes CDR1 SEHNR and CDR2 FQNEAQ (reference sequence). The CDR3 covers 15 residues. V gave up 2 bases and J gave up 5 bases, with 15 bases separating them. CDR3 sequence (DNA): TGTGCCAGCAGCTTAAATCGTATTAAGGGTACTGAAGCTTTCTTT. It yields the protein CASSLNRIKGTEAFF. Based on the CDR3 plus reference TRBV7-9 and TRBJ1-1, the full variable domain is DTGVSQNPRHKITKRGQNVTFRCDPISEHNRLYWYRQTLGQGPEFLTYFQNEAQLEKSRLLSDRFSAERPKGSFSTLEIQRTEQGDSAMYLCASSLNRIKGTEAFFGQGTRLTVV.

The chain combines TRBV29-1 with TRBJ2-1, with 7 bases that match TRBD1. The CDR3 is 13 residues long. Germline CDR1 reads SQVTM; CDR2 reads ANQGSEA. V lost 4 bases, J lost 5 bases, and 5 bases stayed unmatched. This chain's CDR3 is CSVVRTGNNEQFF. CDR3 DNA: TGCAGCGTTGTCAGGACAGGAAACAATGAGCAGTTCTTC.

The V gene is TRBV5-1, the J gene TRBJ1-1; D remains unclear. This CDR3 is built from 15 residues. The germline gives CDR1 SGHRS, CDR2 YFSETQ. V lost 4 bases to trimming and J lost 2 bases, with 15 bases between them. CDR3 nucleotides: TGCGCCAGCAGCCCCCAGGACCCAACCAACACTGAAGCTTTCTTT. Protein product: CASSPQDPTNTEAFF.

There are a few counts of this clonotype. V and J are TRBV27 and TRBJ2-7, with D perhaps TRBD2 (6 bases). The CDR3 length is 14 residues. V was shortened by 8 bases and J by 0 bases, with 14 bases between the two germline ends. Germline values: CDR1 MNHEY, CDR2 SMNVEV (reference sequence). Here the CDR3 reads CASWPLGSSYEQYF. Here the CDR3 DNA reads TGTGCCAGCTGGCCCCTCGGGAGCTCCTACGAGCAGTACTTC.

The V call is TRBV3-1, the J call TRBJ2-1; D is unclear. This CDR3 has 12 amino acids. Germline loops: CDR1 LGHDT, CDR2 YNNKEL (reference sequence). V gave up 0 bases and J gave up 13 bases, with 10 bases separating them. For the CDR3, the DNA is TGTGCCAGCAGCCAAGAGTTCGGAATACAGTTCTTC. This gives the protein CASSQEFGIQFF.

The chain links TRBV12-3 or TRBV12-4 to TRBJ2-2; 10 bases match TRBD2. The CDR3 spans 15 residues. V trimming: 2 bases; J trimming: 4 bases; junction bases outside the gene matches: 1. CDR3 coding DNA: TGTGCCAGCAGTTTAAGCGGGGGGGCCACCGGGGAGCTGTTTTTT. This codes for CASSLSGGATGELFF.

The CDR3 region has the DNA TGTGCCAGCAGCGCGGGAGCGGGGGGGCCAGGAGATACGCAGTATTTT. This codes for CASSAGAGGPGDTQYF. The V call is TRBV12-3 or TRBV12-4, the J call TRBJ2-3, with 10 bases identical to TRBD2. The CDR3 totals 16 residues. J lost 5 bases, V lost 6 bases, and 11 bases had no gene match.

There are a few counts of this clonotype. J is TRBJ2-2 and V is TRBV27; maybe TRBD1 (5 bases). Trimming stripped 5 bases from V and 3 bases from J, with 19 bases between. Germline CDR1 and CDR2: MNHEY and SMNVEV (reference sequence). The CDR3 is made up of 17 amino acids. CDR3 sequence reads: CASSARTTSVDTGELFF. CDR3 DNA sequence: TGTGCCAGCAGTGCCCGGACAACGAGCGTTGACACCGGGGAGCTGTTTTTT.

The chain employs TRBV6-6 and TRBJ1-5; perhaps TRBD1 as D (5 bases). The CDR3 covers 12 residues. V was trimmed by 7 bases and J by 5 bases, leaving 9 bases between them. Germline-derived CDR1 and CDR2 are MNHNY and SVGAGI (reference sequence). CDR3 sequence reads: CASNGGDQPQHF. CDR3 sequence (DNA): TGTGCCAGCAATGGGGGAGATCAGCCCCAGCATTTT.

The V gene is TRBV10-3, the J gene TRBJ2-2; D unresolved. In germline, CDR1 is ENHRY, CDR2 SYGVKD. This CDR3 contains 14 residues. Between the trimmed V and J ends, which lost 3 bases and 3 bases, there was a span of 8 bases. In nucleotides, the CDR3 is TGTGCCATCAGTGATCTGAGTGACACCGGGGAGCTGTTTTTT. It specifies CAISDLSDTGELFF.

This clonotype was counted ten times or more. The chain employs TRBV11-2 and TRBJ1-6; a possible D gene is TRBD1 (5 bases). With 3 bases removed from V and 6 bases from J, the gap between germline ends came to 6 bases. CDR1 SGHAT and CDR2 FQNNGV come from the germline V gene. CDR3 length: 13 amino acids. The CDR3 coding sequence is TGTGCCAGCAGCTTGGGGGTTAATTCACCCCTCCACTTT. This encodes CASSLGVNSPLHF. The full variable domain, with the rest looked up from reference TRBV11-2 and TRBJ1-6, is EAGVAQSPRYKIIEKRQSVAFWCNPISGHATLYWYQQILGQGPKLLIQFQNNGVVDDSQLPKDRFSAERLKGVDSTLKIQPAKLEDSAVYLCASSLGVNSPLHFGNGTRLTVT.

This clonotype has ten or more counts. The chain is built from TRBV12-3 or TRBV12-4 and TRBJ2-7; D call uncertain. The CDR3 contains 13 residues. The V end lost 4 bases, the J end lost 4 bases, and 11 bases lay between the germline ends. CDR3 sequence reads: CASSSPAAYEQYF. In nucleotides, the CDR3 is TGTGCCAGCAGTTCCCCGGCGGCTTACGAGCAGTACTTC.

This clonotype showed up just a few times. The J gene is TRBJ2-1, the V gene TRBV11-3; tentatively, D is TRBD1 or TRBD2 (5 bases each). Trimming left V 4 bases short and J 8 bases short, with 12 bases between. The CDR3 is 13 amino acids. Per germline, CDR1 SGHNT and CDR2 YENEEA. CDR3 DNA: TGTGCCAGCAGCTCCTCGACAGCGGATGAGCAGTTCTTC. Translated, it gives CASSSSTADEQFF.

This clonotype was counted only a few times. Here the CDR3 reads CATSSSGVANTGELFF. DNA for the CDR3: TGTGCCACCAGCAGCTCTGGCGTCGCGAACACCGGGGAGCTGTTTTTT. V is TRBV15 and J is TRBJ2-2; D not certain. The germline V gene encodes CDR1 LNHNV and CDR2 YYDKDF (reference sequence). V lost 3 bases to trimming and J lost 0 bases, with 11 bases between them. This CDR3 spans 16 amino acids.

Many counts were recorded for this clonotype. Written as DNA, the CDR3 is TGTGCCAGTACGCATGACAGCGAGGAGCTGTTTTTT. It specifies CASTHDSEELFF. The chain joins TRBV19 to TRBJ2-2, with D perhaps matching TRBD1 (5 bases). CDR1 and CDR2 (germline): LNHDA, SQIVND (reference sequence). V dropped 7 bases and J dropped 10 bases, with 13 bases sitting between them. This CDR3 has 12 residues.

A few counts support this clonotype. This chain joins TRBV6-6 and TRBJ2-1; D is uncertain. The CDR3 covers 11 residues. Trimming left V 7 bases short and J 4 bases short, with 5 bases between. Germline lookup yields CDR1 MNHNY and CDR2 SVGAGI (reference sequence). CDR3 amino acids: CASTSYNEQFF. DNA of the CDR3: TGTGCCAGCACCAGTTACAATGAGCAGTTCTTC.

In its sample, this clonotype was seen many times. This chain uses TRBV2 with TRBJ2-1; 7 bases map to TRBD1. The CDR3 covers 13 residues. The V gene's germline CDR1 is SNHLY and CDR2 FYNNEI. J was trimmed by 8 bases and V by 4 bases; bases with no gene match: 5. CDR3 coding DNA: TGTGCCAGCAGTGGGACAGGTTTTCATGAGCAGTTCTTC. Translated, it gives CASSGTGFHEQFF.

This clonotype was recorded a few times. The chain links TRBV4-1 to TRBJ2-1; 7 nucleotides align to TRBD1. The CDR3 spans 15 residues. Germline lookup yields CDR1 MGHRA and CDR2 YSYEKL. V lost 0 bases and J lost 8; bases outside the gene matches: 7. In DNA, the CDR3 is TGCGCCAGCAGCCAAGAGGTACAGGGGTTGTATGAGCAGTTCTTC. This codes for CASSQEVQGLYEQFF.

This chain joins TRBV12-3 or TRBV12-4 and TRBJ2-7, with a possible D match to TRBD1 (6 bases). This CDR3 is built from 15 residues. V was trimmed by 5 bases and J by 2 bases, leaving 16 bases between them. The CDR3 loop is CASSPTGRAAYEQYF. CDR3 nucleotide sequence: TGTGCCAGCAGTCCCACAGGGCGGGCCGCCTACGAGCAGTACTTC.